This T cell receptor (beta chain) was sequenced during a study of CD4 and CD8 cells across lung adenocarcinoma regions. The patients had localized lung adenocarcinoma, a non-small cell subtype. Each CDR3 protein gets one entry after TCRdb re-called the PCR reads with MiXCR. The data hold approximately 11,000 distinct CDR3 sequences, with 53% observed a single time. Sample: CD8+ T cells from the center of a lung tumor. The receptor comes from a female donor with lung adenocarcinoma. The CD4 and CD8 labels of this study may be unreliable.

The CDR3 is CASRFQGVSGDAQFF. CDR3 DNA sequence: TGTGCCAGCAGATTCCAGGGTGTTAGCGGAGATGCGCAGTTCTTC. The V gene is TRBV6-1, the J gene TRBJ2-1, with D possibly TRBD2 on 6 matching bases. V lost 6 bases to trimming and J lost 12 bases, with 24 bases between them. The CDR3 runs 15 residues. Germline V gene lookup returns CDR1 MNHNS and CDR2 SASEGT.